These 3 T cell receptor beta chains originate from one sample sequenced in a study of shared clonotypes between healthy human individuals. Method: immunoSEQ multiplex PCR; TCRdb's copy keeps in-frame clones and lacks some. The repertoire holds some 490,000 clones, with about 78% as singletons. Input material: PBMCs. All receptors come from a woman aged 40 to 49 in good health. Some clones in this sample may be carry-over from other donors' samples.

This clone is a singleton in its sample. This rearrangement joins TRBV6-1 to TRBJ2-7, with a weak D call TRBD2 (5 bases). Germline CDR1 reads MNHNS; CDR2 reads SASEGT. V dropped 6 bases and J dropped 6 bases, with 21 bases sitting between them. The CDR3 has 15 amino acids. CDR3 coding DNA: TGTGCCAGCAGCCTCCAAGGAGCGGCCTACGGCGAGCAGTACTTC. Translated, it gives CASSLQGAAYGEQYF.

The chain joins TRBV6-4 to TRBJ2-2; D gene unclear. The CDR3 has 13 residues. V dropped 6 bases and J dropped 3 bases, with 8 bases sitting between them. From germline, CDR1 is MRHNA and CDR2 SNTAGT. CDR3 loop: CASREQDTGELFF. The CDR3 bases are TGTGCCAGCAGAGAACAAGACACCGGGGAGCTGTTTTTT.

The chain links TRBV4-1 to TRBJ2-2; TRBD1 is a possible D gene (5 bases). The V gene lost 4 bases and the J gene lost 5 bases, with 11 bases spanning the gap. The CDR3 contains 14 residues. Germline V lookup: CDR1 MGHRA, CDR2 YSYEKL. Here the CDR3 reads CASSPQTATGELFF. CDR3 nucleotide sequence: TGCGCCAGCAGCCCACAGACAGCGACCGGGGAGCTGTTTTTT.